These T cell receptor beta chains were read from a single sample in a study of radiation and T cells in renal cell carcinoma. Only in-frame clones appear in the TCRdb table, and some are missing; sequencing was by immunoSEQ multiplex PCR. The data contain about 76,000 clones, around 89% of them singletons. The specimen was blood, collected from a patient whose treatment included radiotherapy and nephrectomy. The receptor set was obtained from a woman in her 70s with renal cell carcinoma. Both conserved end residues are part of each CDR3. Fields, in order: D gene, clone size, V gene, J gene, CDR3 protein, CDR3 DNA. The D gene is left open where the match is weak. A row's size may be missing; if present it is once, few, many or a size class.

d_call: -
clone_size: -
v_call: TRBV5-4
j_call: TRBJ2-5
cdr3_aa: CASSLTGGGTQYF
cdr3_nt: TGTGCCAGCAGCTTGACCGGGGGAGGGACCCAGTACTTC

d_call: TRBD1
clone_size: -
v_call: TRBV5-1
j_call: TRBJ2-5
cdr3_aa: CASSEGQGPVQETQYF
cdr3_nt: TGCGCCAGCAGCGAGGGACAGGGCCCAGTACAAGAGACCCAGTACTTC

d_call: TRBD1
clone_size: once
v_call: TRBV18
j_call: TRBJ2-6
cdr3_aa: CASRRTGGSGANVLTF
cdr3_nt: TGTGCCAGCAGGCGGACAGGGGGGTCTGGGGCCAACGTCCTGACTTTC

d_call: -
clone_size: once
v_call: TRBV5-1
j_call: TRBJ2-6
cdr3_aa: CASRDSGANVLTF
cdr3_nt: TGCGCCAGCAGGGATTCTGGGGCCAACGTCCTGACTTTC

d_call: TRBD2
clone_size: -
v_call: TRBV7-2
j_call: TRBJ2-3
cdr3_aa: CASSFPTAGGQTDTQYF
cdr3_nt: TGTGCCAGCAGCTTCCCCACAGCGGGGGGGCAGACAGATACGCAGTATTTT

d_call: TRBD2
clone_size: -
v_call: TRBV30
j_call: TRBJ2-5
cdr3_aa: CAWRTSGAGAQYF
cdr3_nt: TGTGCCTGGAGGACTAGCGGGGCCGGGGCCCAGTACTTC

d_call: -
clone_size: -
v_call: TRBV29-1
j_call: TRBJ2-3
cdr3_aa: CSARDLTDTQYF
cdr3_nt: TGCAGCGCCCGGGACCTCACAGATACGCAGTATTTT

d_call: -
clone_size: -
v_call: TRBV5-5
j_call: TRBJ2-7
cdr3_aa: CASSLTGFNEQYF
cdr3_nt: TGTGCCAGCAGCTTGACAGGGTTCAACGAGCAGTACTTC

d_call: TRBD2
clone_size: -
v_call: TRBV11-2
j_call: TRBJ2-1
cdr3_aa: CASSSTSGGAREQFF
cdr3_nt: TGTGCCAGCAGCTCGACTAGCGGGGGGGCCCGTGAGCAGTTCTTC

d_call: TRBD2
clone_size: -
v_call: TRBV5-1
j_call: TRBJ2-1
cdr3_aa: CASSLARGDSSEQFF
cdr3_nt: TGCGCCAGCAGCTTGGCGCGGGGGGACTCCTCCGAGCAGTTCTTC

d_call: TRBD1
clone_size: -
v_call: TRBV5-1
j_call: TRBJ1-1
cdr3_aa: CASSLYRGMNTEAFF
cdr3_nt: TGCGCCAGCAGCTTATACAGGGGGATGAACACTGAAGCTTTCTTT

d_call: -
clone_size: -
v_call: TRBV6-5
j_call: TRBJ1-4
cdr3_aa: CASSYKSATNEKLFF
cdr3_nt: TGTGCCAGCAGTTACAAGAGTGCAACTAATGAAAAACTGTTTTTT

d_call: TRBD2
clone_size: -
v_call: TRBV18
j_call: TRBJ2-1
cdr3_aa: CASSPQTSGGAYNEQFF
cdr3_nt: TGTGCCAGCTCACCACAAACTAGCGGGGGGGCCTACAATGAGCAGTTCTTC

d_call: -
clone_size: -
v_call: TRBV2
j_call: TRBJ2-3
cdr3_aa: CASGSDTDTQYF
cdr3_nt: TGTGCCTCGGGTAGTGACACAGATACGCAGTATTTT

d_call: TRBD2
clone_size: once
v_call: TRBV7-9
j_call: TRBJ2-3
cdr3_aa: CASSPPGLAVVGDTQYF
cdr3_nt: TGTGCCAGCAGCCCACCCGGACTAGCGGTTGTTGGGGATACGCAGTATTTT

d_call: -
clone_size: -
v_call: TRBV25-1
j_call: TRBJ1-2
cdr3_aa: CASSSQGNGYTF
cdr3_nt: TGTGCCAGCAGCAGCCAGGGGAATGGCTACACCTTC

d_call: -
clone_size: -
v_call: TRBV5-1
j_call: TRBJ2-7
cdr3_aa: CASSFKSASSYEQYF
cdr3_nt: TGCGCCAGCAGCTTTAAATCCGCGAGCTCCTACGAGCAGTACTTC

d_call: -
clone_size: -
v_call: TRBV9
j_call: TRBJ1-6
cdr3_aa: CASAGREYNSPLHF
cdr3_nt: TGTGCCAGCGCAGGGAGGGAGTATAATTCACCCCTCCACTTT

d_call: -
clone_size: -
v_call: TRBV15
j_call: TRBJ1-2
cdr3_aa: CATSYQELYGYTF
cdr3_nt: TGTGCCACCAGCTACCAGGAGCTCTATGGCTACACCTTC